This T cell receptor (beta chain) was found in a study of identical twins' blood T cells. Whole-study findings and limits: Abundant TCRbeta CDR3s overlapped more between twins than with unrelated donors. Shared CDR3 clonotype counts tracked mainly the product of cloneset sizes.

Likely shared infections and vaccines: all three twin pairs were reared together. This clonotype was counted a few times. The antigen remains undetermined. TCRdb processed the 5' RACE reads anew with MiXCR; each CDR3 protein has one entry. The data contain hundreds of thousands of distinct CDR3 sequences, 28% of them singletons. The germline gives CDR1 LGHNT, CDR2 FRNRAP. Trimming shortened V by 5 bases and J by 7 bases, and 15 bases separated the two germline ends. The CDR3 contains 15 residues. The receptor was derived from a woman aged 18-49 years in good health. The sequenced sample consisted of PBMCs. V gene TRBV12-5 combines with J gene TRBJ1-6; maybe TRBD1 (6 bases). The CDR3: CASGMLGGLNSPLHF. The CDR3 bases are TGTGCTAGTGGTATGCTGGGGGGCCTAAATTCACCCCTCCACTTT.